This T cell receptor (beta chain) derives from a study of blood T cell repertoires in COVID-19. The overall study: Spain, Italy and the United States supplied samples that represented acute and convalescent COVID-19.

The protocol was immunoSEQ multiplex PCR, while the TCRdb copy is restricted to in-frame clones and leaves out a portion. This table holds over 65,000 clones, about 89% found once. What was sequenced was peripheral blood. The clonotype comes from a human donor in a cohort sampled during active COVID-19.

The CDR3 nucleotides are TGTGCCTCCTCCGGGACAGGGGGCCAGAACACTGAAGCTTTCTTT. Its translation is CASSGTGGQNTEAFF. J is TRBJ1-1 and V is TRBV5-4; 12 bases line up with TRBD1. The CDR3 length is 15 residues. Looked up from germline, CDR1 is SGHNT and CDR2 is YYREEE (reference sequence). V lost 10 bases and J lost 1; bases outside the gene matches: 8.